The 27 T cell receptor beta chains below all came from one sample that was sequenced in a study of T-cell reconstitution after alpha-beta-depleted transplantation in children. Unique molecular identifiers tagged the TCRbeta library. TCRdb itself ran the PCR reads through MiXCR, one entry per CDR3 protein. This sample has about 110,000 distinct CDR3 sequences, with about 9.3% found just once. The sample here was PBMCs, taken before TCRalphabeta/CD19-depleted stem cell transplant. Receptor source: a boy younger than 10 with acute lymphoblastic leukemia, due to receive a stem cell transplant.

This clonotype has a count of ten or more. This chain links TRBV7-2 with TRBJ2-5; D might be TRBD1 (6 bases). V lost 7 bases and J 1 base, leaving 13 bases between the germline ends. From germline, CDR1 is SGHTA and CDR2 FQGNSA. This CDR3 contains 14 residues. The CDR3, as DNA: TGTGCCAGCAATCGCTGGGGGCCCCAAGAGACCCAGTACTTC. It yields the protein CASNRWGPQETQYF.

This clonotype was observed a few times. The DNA of the CDR3 is TGCGCCAGCAGCAATCCGACAGGGAGGGCCTACGAGCAGTACTTC. Protein: CASSNPTGRAYEQYF. The rearrangement uses TRBV5-1 and TRBJ2-7; D might be TRBD1 or TRBD2, each matching 7 bases. V lost 4 bases and J lost 2, with 16 bases in between. Per germline, CDR1 SGHRS and CDR2 YFSETQ. The CDR3 spans 15 residues. The whole variable domain, remainder taken from reference TRBV5-1 and TRBJ2-7, is KAGVTQTPRYLIKTRGQQVTLSCSPISGHRSVSWYQQTPGQGLQFLFEYFSETQRNKGNFPGRFSGRQFSNSRSEMNVSTLELGDSALYLCASSNPTGRAYEQYFGPGTRLTVT.

This clonotype was seen at least ten times. The chain employs TRBV12-3 or TRBV12-4 and TRBJ2-7; 7 bases align to TRBD1. There are 17 residues in the CDR3. Unmatched junction bases numbered 8, after V lost 0 bases and J lost 0 bases. CDR3 coding DNA: TGTGCCAGCAGTTTAGCCCGGACAGGCCTCACCTCCTACGAGCAGTACTTC. Translation: CASSLARTGLTSYEQYF.

A few counts support this clonotype. This rearrangement joins TRBV2 to TRBJ2-3; D ambiguous. This CDR3 spans 14 amino acids. Germline CDR1 SNHLY, CDR2 FYNNEI. V was trimmed by 5 bases and J by 6 bases, leaving 15 bases between them. CDR3 loop: CASSSRAAKDTQYF. In nucleotides, the CDR3 is TGTGCCAGCAGTTCCCGGGCCGCCAAGGATACGCAGTATTTT.

The table lists this clonotype with a few counts. The chain employs TRBV20-1 and TRBJ2-1; 11 bases are shared with TRBD2. Per the germline V gene, CDR1 is DFQATT and CDR2 is SNEGSKA (reference sequence). Trimming cost V 6 bases and J 4 bases; bases outside gene matches: 5. This CDR3 is built from 14 residues. The CDR3, as DNA: TGCAGTGCACCGGGACTAGCGGATTACAATGAGCAGTTCTTC. Its protein product is CSAPGLADYNEQFF.

CDR3 bases: TGTGCCAGCAGTTTAACGTTGATTGCGTCCCTGGGGTACACCTTC. It specifies CASSLTLIASLGYTF. V usage is TRBV28 and J usage is TRBJ1-2, with D unresolved. Per the germline V gene, CDR1 is MDHEN and CDR2 is SYDVKM. Trimming removed 2 bases from V and 11 bases from J, with 21 bases in between. This CDR3 region has 15 residues.

The chain couples TRBV4-2 to TRBJ2-1; the match to TRBD2 covers 13 bases. The CDR3 is 16 amino acids. The trim removed 3 bases at V and 9 bases at J, leaving 8 bases unmatched. Per the germline V gene, CDR1 is LGHNA and CDR2 is YNFKEQ. CDR3: CASSHTGTSGVGEQFF. CDR3 bases: TGTGCCAGCAGCCATACCGGGACTAGCGGGGTTGGTGAGCAGTTCTTC.

The rearrangement uses TRBV28 and TRBJ1-1; 7 bases line up with TRBD1. V gave up 5 bases and J gave up 4 bases; unmatched junction bases: 10. From germline, CDR1 is MDHEN and CDR2 SYDVKM. The CDR3 spans 15 residues. CDR3 residues: CASSPQQGSGTEAFF. CDR3 bases: TGTGCCAGCAGTCCTCAACAGGGGTCGGGCACTGAAGCTTTCTTT.

This clonotype showed up just a few times. The chain recombines TRBV5-1 with TRBJ1-1; D remains unclear. Looked up from germline, CDR1 is SGHRS and CDR2 is YFSETQ. The V end lost 4 bases, the J end lost 0 bases, and 13 bases lay between the germline ends. The CDR3 sequence is 15 residues long. The CDR3 DNA reads TGCGCCAGCAGCCCCACCAGGACGTTGAACACTGAAGCTTTCTTT. Translation: CASSPTRTLNTEAFF.

The chain combines TRBV24-1 with TRBJ2-5; D gene ambiguous. V was trimmed by 0 bases and J by 3 bases, leaving 10 bases between them. CDR1 and CDR2 (germline): KGHDR, SFDVKD. The CDR3 is 15 amino acids. CDR3 nucleotide sequence: TGTGCCACCAGTGATTTGCTGCAAGGAAAAGAGACCCAGTACTTC. Translating gives CATSDLLQGKETQYF.

This clonotype was recorded at least ten times. The genes are TRBV12-3 or TRBV12-4 and TRBJ2-3; no clear D. Between the trimmed V and J ends, which lost 2 bases and 3 bases, there was a span of 3 bases. The length of the CDR3 is 12 residues. The CDR3 bases are TGTGCCAGCAGTTTACGGACAGATACGCAGTATTTT. Translating it yields CASSLRTDTQYF.

V gene TRBV20-1 combines with J gene TRBJ2-7; 11 nucleotides match TRBD1. Per germline, CDR1 DFQATT and CDR2 SNEGSKA (reference sequence). The V and J ends lost 3 bases and 4 bases, in that order; junction bases with no gene match: 8. The CDR3 contains 15 residues. CDR3 sequence: CSARVRDRGKYEQYF. In DNA form, the CDR3 reads TGCAGTGCTAGGGTTCGGGACAGGGGGAAGTACGAGCAGTACTTC.

This clonotype was observed at least ten times. J is TRBJ1-1 and V is TRBV25-1; D is uncertain. This CDR3 spans 13 amino acids. Germline V CDR1 and CDR2: MGHDK, SYGVNS. V lost 3 bases and J lost 10, with 15 bases in between. Here the CDR3 DNA reads TGTGCCAGCAGTGAGCAAGGTGAACAGAGAGCTTTCTTT. Its translation: CASSEQGEQRAFF.

V and J are TRBV30 and TRBJ2-7; possibly TRBD1 for D (5 bases). This CDR3 has 15 amino acids. Germline V gene sequence: CDR1 GTSNPN, CDR2 SVGIG (reference sequence). V lost 1 base and J 6 bases, leaving 19 bases between the germline ends. The CDR3 reads CAWSAGLGQLGEQYF. The CDR3 DNA reads TGTGCCTGGAGTGCTGGGTTAGGACAACTCGGCGAGCAGTACTTC.

This clonotype was detected only once. A read error may be the cause here, since a much bigger clone is one base away. The V gene is TRBV20-1, the J gene TRBJ2-7, with D possibly matching TRBD2 (5 bases). The germline V gene encodes CDR1 DFQATT and CDR2 SNEGSKA (reference sequence). Trimming pared 4 bases from V and 4 bases from J, leaving 20 bases between. The CDR3 spans 15 residues. The CDR3 DNA reads TGCAGTGCTATGCTGCCTCGGGGAAATGGGTACGAGCAGTACTTC. Its translation: CSAMLPRGNGYEQYF.

There are a few counts of this clonotype. The chain recombines TRBV3-1 with TRBJ2-7; D unclear. Germline CDR1 reads LGHDT; CDR2 reads YNNKEL (reference sequence). Trimming stripped 0 bases from V and 1 base from J, with 7 bases between. CDR3 length equals 14 residues. CDR3 sequence: CASSQERDSYEQYF. In DNA, the CDR3 is TGTGCCAGCAGCCAAGAAAGGGATTCCTACGAGCAGTACTTC.

This clonotype was seen a handful of times. The chain links TRBV5-1 to TRBJ2-1; D is possibly TRBD2 (6 bases). The CDR3 contains 19 residues. Deletions cut 0 bases from V and 11 bases from J, with 30 bases between. CDR1 is SGHRS, CDR2 YFSETQ, per germline. CDR3 sequence reads: CASSLDTSGPLETRGKQFF. The DNA for the CDR3 is TGCGCCAGCAGCTTGGACACCTCTGGCCCGCTTGAGACCCGGGGGAAGCAGTTCTTC. The full variable domain, in which reference TRBV5-1 and TRBJ2-1 provide the parts outside the CDR3, is KAGVTQTPRYLIKTRGQQVTLSCSPISGHRSVSWYQQTPGQGLQFLFEYFSETQRNKGNFPGRFSGRQFSNSRSEMNVSTLELGDSALYLCASSLDTSGPLETRGKQFFGPGTRLTVL.

Ten or more counts support this clonotype. The V and J genes are TRBV12-3 or TRBV12-4 and TRBJ2-2; D is perhaps TRBD1 (5 bases). Trimming took off 6 bases at V and 7 bases at J, with 21 bases between the two ends. The length of the CDR3 is 16 residues. The CDR3 reads CASRIDQVGLGGELFF. CDR3 coding DNA: TGTGCCAGCAGGATCGACCAAGTGGGGCTGGGCGGGGAGCTGTTTTTT.

This clonotype was counted many times. This chain connects TRBV12-3 or TRBV12-4 to TRBJ2-6, with a possible D match to TRBD1 (6 bases). The CDR3 length is 16 residues. V lost 5 bases and J lost 4, with 15 bases in between. The CDR3 here is CASSPNRVGGANVLTF. The CDR3 nucleotides are TGTGCCAGCAGTCCCAACAGGGTGGGGGGGGCCAACGTCCTGACTTTC.

The V call is TRBV7-2, the J call TRBJ2-1; D not resolved. This CDR3 spans 13 amino acids. V was shortened by 1 base and J by 12 bases, with 13 bases between the two germline ends. Germline V gives CDR1 SGHTA, CDR2 FQGNSA. The CDR3 coding sequence is TGTGCCAGCAGCTTAGTGGAGAGTCTTAGGCAGTTCTTC. Amino acids: CASSLVESLRQFF. Full variable domain (outside the CDR3, taken from reference TRBV7-2 and TRBJ2-1): GAGVSQSPSNKVTEKGKDVELRCDPISGHTALYWYRQSLGQGLEFLIYFQGNSAPDKSGLPSDRFSAERTGGSVSTLTIQRTQQEDSAVYLCASSLVESLRQFFGPGTRLTVL.

This clonotype was seen many times. The CDR3 reads CASSIKRTSGANEQFF. As DNA, the CDR3 is TGTGCCAGTAGTATAAAGAGGACTAGCGGGGCGAATGAGCAGTTCTTC. This chain joins TRBV19 and TRBJ2-1, with 12 bases identical to TRBD2. CDR3 size: 16 residues. Looked up from germline, CDR1 is LNHDA and CDR2 is SQIVND (reference sequence). J lost 7 bases, V lost 2 bases, and 6 bases had no gene match.

The table lists this clonotype with a few counts. The genes are TRBV20-1 and TRBJ2-1, with D hard to call. The CDR3 is 12 residues long. The V gene's germline CDR1 is DFQATT and CDR2 SNEGSKA (reference sequence). V lost 5 bases and J lost 0, with 5 bases in between. The CDR3 DNA follows: TGCAGTGCTCAGAGCTCCTACAATGAGCAGTTCTTC. Translation gives CSAQSSYNEQFF.

In its sample, this clonotype was seen many times. The chain has TRBV20-1 and TRBJ2-1; 14 bases match TRBD2. The germline gives CDR1 DFQATT, CDR2 SNEGSKA (reference sequence). The CDR3 extends over 19 amino acids. After removal of 5 bases from V and 0 bases from J, the junction contained 12 bases not matched to a gene. CDR3 residues: CSAGGVTSGRAVSYNEQFF. For the CDR3, the DNA is TGCAGTGCTGGGGGGGTGACTAGCGGGAGGGCCGTCTCCTACAATGAGCAGTTCTTC.

The chain links TRBV5-1 to TRBJ2-6; 7 nucleotides match TRBD1. The CDR3 contains 19 residues. Trimming removed 0 bases from V and 0 bases from J; junction bases left unmatched: 9. From germline, CDR1 is SGHRS and CDR2 YFSETQ. CDR3 DNA: TGCGCCAGCAGCTTGGACCCGGGACAGCCCGGCTCTGGGGCCAACGTCCTGACTTTC. It codes for CASSLDPGQPGSGANVLTF.

V and J are TRBV3-1 and TRBJ2-7; D tentatively reads TRBD1 or TRBD2 (5 bases each). Germline CDR1 is LGHDT and CDR2 is YNNKEL (reference sequence). There are 13 residues in the CDR3. The germline V and J ends were trimmed by 1 base and 6 bases, with 10 bases remaining between them. CDR3 amino acids: CASSQGGVLEQYF. The CDR3, as DNA: TGTGCCAGCAGCCAAGGAGGGGTTCTCGAGCAGTACTTC.

This clonotype was seen a few times. The chain joins TRBV7-8 to TRBJ2-7; possibly TRBD2 for D (6 bases). Germline assignment: CDR1 SGHVS and CDR2 FQNEAQ. The CDR3 runs to 20 residues. The V end lost 5 bases, the J end lost 0 bases, and 29 bases lay between the germline ends. CDR3 sequence (DNA): TGTGCCAGCAGCCCTTTACGACCTGTTAAGACGGGAGCACACTCCTACGAGCAGTACTTC. Residues: CASSPLRPVKTGAHSYEQYF.

The chain combines TRBV20-1 with TRBJ2-3; D may be TRBD1 (6 bases). V lost 4 bases, J lost 7 bases, and 24 bases lay in between. CDR1 is DFQATT, CDR2 SNEGSKA, per germline (reference sequence). The CDR3 runs to 16 residues. In DNA form, the CDR3 reads TGCAGTGCTACGGCCCGGGACACATACCTGACATATACGCAGTATTTT. Its translation is CSATARDTYLTYTQYF.